A single sample is the source of the 18 T cell receptor beta chains below, sequenced in a study of OX40 agonist ivuxolimab in advanced cancers. The table came from immunoSEQ multiplex PCR; TCRdb's copy has only in-frame clones and leaves some out. This sample has about 68,000 clones, with about 85% found just once. Sequenced material: CD4+ or CD8+ T cells sorted from blood, taken in a trial of the OX40 agonist ivuxolimab. The receptors were gathered from an adult with an advanced solid tumor such as melanoma, head and neck, liver or kidney cancer.

This clone was detected only a few times. This rearrangement joins TRBV10-1 to TRBJ1-2; D ambiguous. CDR3 length: 13 residues. Trimming removed 7 bases from V and 8 bases from J, with 17 bases in between. Germline CDR1 and CDR2: WNHNN and SYGVQD (reference sequence). The CDR3: CASTPDLSRGYTF. CDR3 DNA sequence: TGCGCCAGCACCCCGGACCTCTCGAGGGGCTACACCTTC.

The CDR3: CASSKGPTDTEAFF. The CDR3 DNA follows: TGTGCCAGCAGCAAAGGACCTACCGACACTGAAGCTTTCTTT. The chain links TRBV9 to TRBJ1-1; D ambiguous. V shed 4 bases and J shed 3 bases, with 13 bases lying between them. Germline CDR1 and CDR2: SGDLS and YYNGEE. The CDR3 contains 14 residues.

CDR3 nucleotides: TGTGCCAGTAGTCCCCGGACAGGAAAGAGCTCTGGGGCCAACGTCCTGACTTTC. It translates to CASSPRTGKSSGANVLTF. J is TRBJ2-6 and V is TRBV19; TRBD1 matches 7 bases. The germline CDR1 and CDR2 sequences are LNHDA and SQIVND (reference sequence). V was clipped by 5 bases and J by 0 bases; unmatched bases: 10. This CDR3 has 18 amino acids.

This chain joins TRBV7-9 and TRBJ1-6; D uncertain. Germline CDR1 and CDR2: SEHNR and FQNEAQ (reference sequence). V was trimmed by 2 bases and J by 5 bases, leaving 10 bases between them. The CDR3 totals 15 residues. CDR3 bases: TGTGCCAGCAGCTTAATGTCAGGCGATAATTCACCCCTCCACTTT. Translated: CASSLMSGDNSPLHF.

In DNA form, the CDR3 reads TGTGCCAGCAGCTCTGCATCGAGCTCCTACGAGCAGTACTTC. It yields the protein CASSSASSSYEQYF. This sequence joins TRBV7-8 and TRBJ2-7; no firm D call. The ends were cut back, 4 bases at V and 0 bases at J, with 10 bases in the middle. The germline CDR1 and CDR2 sequences are SGHVS and FQNEAQ. The CDR3 spans 14 residues.

The chain carries TRBV19 and TRBJ2-3; 9 bases are shared with TRBD2. Germline V gives CDR1 LNHDA, CDR2 SQIVND (reference sequence). The junction had 7 bases not matched to a gene; V was cut back by 2 bases and J by 4 bases. The CDR3 has 16 residues. The CDR3 loop reads CASSIPPGTSSDTQYF. Here the CDR3 DNA reads TGTGCCAGTAGTATACCCCCCGGGACTAGCTCAGATACGCAGTATTTT.

The rearrangement uses TRBV5-1 and TRBJ1-2, with 7 positions matching TRBD1. Germline CDR1 reads SGHRS; CDR2 reads YFSETQ. V was pared by 2 bases and J by 3 bases, with 7 bases of the junction left unmatched. The CDR3 is 15 amino acids. CDR3 coding DNA: TGCGCCAGCAGCTTCCTAGGGGGCGAGGACTATGGCTACACCTTC. It specifies CASSFLGGEDYGYTF.

The chain has TRBV9 and TRBJ2-7; tentative D call: TRBD1 (6 bases). Looked up from germline, CDR1 is SGDLS and CDR2 is YYNGEE. Trimming took off 0 bases at V and 6 bases at J, with 10 bases between the two ends. This CDR3 is built from 13 residues. Here the CDR3 reads CASSVDRVGEQYF. DNA for the CDR3: TGTGCCAGCAGCGTAGACAGGGTAGGCGAGCAGTACTTC. The full variable domain, rest sourced from reference TRBV9 and TRBJ2-7, is DSGVTQTPKHLITATGQRVTLRCSPRSGDLSVYWYQQSLDQGLQFLIQYYNGEERAKGNILERFSAQQFPDLHSELNLSSLELGDSALYFCASSVDRVGEQYFGPGTRLTVT.

This chain uses TRBV2 with TRBJ1-1; TRBD1 aligns across 8 bases. From germline, CDR1 is SNHLY and CDR2 FYNNEI. The CDR3 has 12 residues. V lost 4 bases and J lost 7; bases outside the gene matches: 2. The CDR3 region has the DNA TGTGCCAGCAGTGCGACAGGGGTTGAAGCTTTCTTT. Translation gives CASSATGVEAFF. Full variable domain (missing parts from reference TRBV2 and TRBJ1-1): EPEVTQTPSHQVTQMGQEVILRCVPISNHLYFYWYRQILGQKVEFLVSFYNNEISEKSEIFDDQFSVERPDGSNFTLKIRSTKLEDSAMYFCASSATGVEAFFGQGTRLTVV.

V and J are TRBV4-2 and TRBJ1-1, with TRBD1 as a possible D gene (6 bases). V shed 0 bases and J shed 2 bases, with 13 bases lying between them. CDR1 is LGHNA and CDR2 is YNFKEQ in the germline V gene. CDR3 length equals 16 residues. CDR3 sequence reads: CASSQDVGTPNTEAFF. Written as DNA, the CDR3 is TGTGCCAGCAGCCAAGATGTGGGGACACCAAACACTGAAGCTTTCTTT.

V gene TRBV9 combines with J gene TRBJ2-5, with D perhaps given as TRBD1 or TRBD2 (6 bases each). Trimming took 0 bases from V and 0 from J, leaving 15 bases between them. CDR1 is SGDLS, CDR2 YYNGEE, per germline. The CDR3 spans 17 residues. The CDR3 coding sequence is TGTGCCAGCAGCGTAGATGTAGGGGGGAGGCACCAAGAGACCCAGTACTTC. Translated, it gives CASSVDVGGRHQETQYF.

The CDR3 loop reads CASSQGQGLQYEKLFF. As DNA, the CDR3 is TGTGCCAGCAGCCAGGGACAGGGTCTCCAATATGAAAAACTGTTTTTT. The rearrangement links TRBV14 to TRBJ1-4; 9 nucleotides line up with TRBD1. V trimming: 3 bases; J trimming: 6 bases; junction bases outside the gene matches: 8. CDR1 is SGHDN and CDR2 is FVKESK in the germline V gene. The CDR3 extends over 16 amino acids.

The chain carries TRBV9 and TRBJ2-3; a weak D match, TRBD2 (5 bases). Per germline, CDR1 SGDLS and CDR2 YYNGEE. This CDR3 spans 13 amino acids. V lost 3 bases and J lost 6, with 11 bases in between. The CDR3 region has the DNA TGTGCCAGCAGCGCCCGGTCGGGGGATACGCAGTATTTT. As protein: CASSARSGDTQYF.

The chain uses TRBV29-1 and TRBJ2-4, with 9 positions matching TRBD1. CDR3 size: 14 residues. The junction had 7 bases not matched to a gene; V was cut back by 7 bases and J by 3 bases. Germline V gene data show CDR1 as SQVTM and CDR2 as ANQGSEA. In DNA form, the CDR3 reads TGCAGCGCCGAGGACAGGGGTGACAAAAACATTCAGTACTTC. It yields the protein CSAEDRGDKNIQYF.

J is TRBJ2-2 and V is TRBV6-4; weak D call: TRBD1 (5 bases). This CDR3 is 15 amino acids long. Germline CDR1 reads MRHNA; CDR2 reads SNTAGT. V was trimmed by 4 bases and J by 5 bases, leaving 14 bases between them. The CDR3 loop is CASSVWGLGTGELFF. The CDR3, as DNA: TGTGCCAGCAGTGTTTGGGGCCTGGGAACCGGGGAGCTGTTTTTT.

This chain links TRBV11-2 with TRBJ2-7, with 7 bases matching TRBD1. CDR1 and CDR2 (germline): SGHAT, FQNNGV. J gave up 0 bases and V 5 bases, and 7 bases lay outside the gene matches. CDR3 size: 15 residues. This CDR3 reads CASSQTGSSSYEQYF. CDR3 DNA sequence: TGTGCCAGCAGCCAGACAGGGAGTAGCTCCTACGAGCAGTACTTC.

This clone is a singleton in its sample. The gene calls are TRBV29-1 and TRBJ1-1; 8 nucleotides align to TRBD1. Germline values: CDR1 SQVTM, CDR2 ANQGSEA. Trimming at V came to 4 bases and at J to 4 bases, leaving 5 bases not matched to a gene. The CDR3 has 13 residues. The CDR3 bases are TGCAGCGTTGGGCAGGGGGCCGGCACTGAAGCTTTCTTT. Residues: CSVGQGAGTEAFF.

This clone occurred a few times. The rearrangement uses TRBV19 and TRBJ1-2; D is ambiguous. The CDR3 runs 15 residues. Looked up from germline, CDR1 is LNHDA and CDR2 is SQIVND (reference sequence). The ends were cut back, 3 bases at V and 1 base at J, with 12 bases in the middle. The CDR3: CASSIPRMDNYGYTF. The CDR3 DNA sequence: TGTGCCAGTAGTATCCCCCGGATGGATAACTATGGCTACACCTTC.